The 20 T cell receptor beta chains listed next were all sequenced from one sample in a study of tumor-infiltrating lymphocytes in primary liver carcinoma. Blood RNA was derived from unsorted whole blood, and germline DNA was extracted too. Synthesis of TCR beta cDNA was carried out from 500 ng total RNA with a constant-region primer. Libraries covering TCR beta were generated through three nested multiplex PCR rounds (using a slightly modified ARM-PCR). The two initial PCR rounds, approximately 10 cycles each, used TRBV1-TRBV30 forward and C-beta reverse primers. One entry per CDR3 protein, called by TCRdb with MiXCR from the multiplex PCR reads. The sample holds about 200,000 distinct CDR3 sequences; about 61% are singletons and the top ten take about 7.1%. The specimen sequenced was peripheral blood. These receptors were collected from a woman in her sixties with primary liver carcinoma and hepatitis B virus infection.

This clonotype was counted a single time. The chain is built from TRBV5-1 and TRBJ2-1, with 8 bases that match TRBD1. Per germline, CDR1 SGHRS and CDR2 YFSETQ. The V gene end was trimmed by 6 bases and the J gene end by 5 bases; junction bases not matched to a gene: 13. This CDR3 has 16 amino acids. CDR3 amino acids: CASIELRDRLNNEQFF. The CDR3 nucleotides read TGCGCCAGCATCGAATTAAGGGACAGGCTTAACAATGAGCAGTTCTTC.

As for this clonotype: This may come from a read error, since a much larger clone is one base off. The CDR3 here is CASRSTSGRDHTGELFF. CDR3 DNA sequence: TGTGCCAGCAGATCTACTAGCGGGAGGGACCACACCGGGGAGCTGTTTTTT. V gene TRBV12-3 or TRBV12-4 combines with J gene TRBJ2-2; 13 nucleotides line up with TRBD2. J gave up 3 bases and V 6 bases, and 7 bases lay outside the gene matches. The CDR3 loop spans 17 amino acids.

Comments on this clonotype: Given a much more abundant clone one base away, this may be a read error. The chain employs TRBV7-9 and TRBJ2-2; TRBD2 matches 7 bases. This CDR3 contains 17 residues. CDR1 SEHNR and CDR2 FQNEAQ come from the germline V gene (reference sequence). After removal of 9 bases from V and 4 bases from J, the junction contained 17 bases not matched to a gene. The CDR3 loop is CARSATLAEQGTGELFF. The DNA for the CDR3 is TGTGCCAGGAGCGCTACCCTAGCGGAGCAGGGCACCGGGGAGCTGTTTTTT.

The chain combines TRBV12-3 or TRBV12-4 with TRBJ2-7; 7 bases align to TRBD1. The CDR3 spans 12 residues. The junction had 0 bases not matched to a gene; V was cut back by 3 bases and J by 4 bases. CDR3 protein: CASSLGQYEQYV. As DNA, the CDR3 is TGTGCCAGCAGTTTGGGACAGTACGAGCAGTACGTC.

The genes are TRBV11-2 and TRBJ1-5; the D gene is possibly TRBD1 (5 bases). CDR3 size: 15 residues. With 7 bases removed from V and 1 base from J, the gap between germline ends came to 14 bases. Germline values: CDR1 SGHAT, CDR2 FQNNGV. CDR3 protein: CASNPRAVSNQPQHF. Here the CDR3 DNA reads TGTGCCAGCAACCCCAGGGCCGTGAGCAATCAGCCCCAGCATTTT.

This clonotype has just one count. One end of the junction varies from germline; a read error may be responsible. The DNA for the CDR3 is TGTACCAGCAGTCTGCCCCACCTAGCGGGAGAAAGCTCCTACAATGAGCAGTTCTTC. Residues: CTSSLPHLAGESSYNEQFF. The J gene is TRBJ2-1, the V gene TRBV5-6, with 10 bases matching TRBD2. The CDR3 consists of 19 residues. Germline assignment: CDR1 SGHDT and CDR2 YYEEEE.

Notes on this clonotype: A read error may be the cause here, since a much bigger clone is one base away. V is TRBV6-1 and J is TRBJ2-6, with TRBD1 as a possible D gene (5 bases). Germline loops: CDR1 MNHNS, CDR2 SASEGT. The CDR3 extends over 14 amino acids. The CDR3 reads CATAFYSGVNVLTF. CDR3 nucleotides: TGTGCGACAGCCTTTTACTCTGGGGTCAACGTCCTGACTTTC.

V gene TRBV7-2 combines with J gene TRBJ2-3; D remains ambiguous. From germline, CDR1 is SGHTA and CDR2 FQGNSA. The CDR3 length is 13 residues. Trimming cost V 1 base and J 2 bases, with 4 bases left between them. The CDR3 is CASSLVSTDTQYF. The CDR3 nucleotides are TGTGCCAGCAGCTTAGTCTCCACAGATACGCAGTATTTT.

Note on this clonotype: This CDR3 is missing its conserved last phenylalanine or tryptophan, likely due to a read error. This CDR3 is CASRRETSGSTIGELFY. As DNA, the CDR3 is TGTGCCAGCAGGCGAGAGACTAGCGGGAGCACCATCGGGGAGCTGTTTTAT. The rearrangement links TRBV7-9 to TRBJ2-2, with TRBD2 identical over 12 bases. The CDR3 is 17 amino acids. Germline CDR1 is SEHNR and CDR2 is FQNEAQ (reference sequence). V lost 6 bases and J lost 7; bases outside the gene matches: 12.

A remark on this clonotype: A much larger clone is a single base away; this may be a read error. This chain connects TRBV6-5 to TRBJ2-5; D remains ambiguous. The ends were cut back, 6 bases at V and 4 bases at J, with 9 bases in the middle. The CDR3 spans 12 residues. Germline values: CDR1 MNHEY, CDR2 SVGAGI. Here the CDR3 DNA reads TGTGCCAGCAGCAGCCTCCGAGAGACCCAGTACTTC. Its translation is CASSSLRETQYF.

This clonotype showed up just a few times. This rearrangement joins TRBV10-2 to TRBJ2-2; no reliable D call. The V and J ends lost 6 bases and 1 base respectively, with 12 bases between them. Germline V lookup: CDR1 WSHSY, CDR2 SAAADI. The CDR3 length is 15 residues. In DNA form, the CDR3 reads TGCGCCAGCAGGGCGTCAGACATGAACACCGGGGAGCTGTTTTTT. Amino acid sequence: CASRASDMNTGELFF.

On this clonotype itself: A read error may produce the germline difference seen at one junction end. The V and J genes are TRBV12-3 or TRBV12-4 and TRBJ2-7, with 10 bases matching TRBD2. The CDR3 sequence is 13 residues long. In DNA form, the CDR3 reads TGTGTCAGCGGTGGGACTAGCGTCTACGAGCAGTACTTC. This gives the protein CVSGGTSVYEQYF.

This clonotype appeared once. The CDR3 carries no conserved terminal phenylalanine or tryptophan, so it likely arises from a read error. The chain is built from TRBV29-1 and TRBJ2-1; D remains ambiguous. The J call is in doubt because the DNA end fits TRBJ2-5 better. The germline V gene has CDR1 SQVTM and CDR2 ANQGSEA. The CDR3 runs to 14 residues. Here the CDR3 DNA reads TGCAGCGTTGATTGGCCGAGAGCCATGGAGACCCAGTACCTC. Protein product: CSVDWPRAMETQYL.

Concerning this clonotype: The junction does not match germline at one end; this may be a read error. This rearrangement joins TRBV9 to TRBJ2-1; 9 bases map to TRBD1. Germline CDR1 reads SGDLS; CDR2 reads YYNGEE. The CDR3 runs 16 residues. The CDR3 protein is CARSAPGQGSYNEQFF. The DNA for the CDR3 is TGTGCCAGGAGCGCCCCGGGACAGGGCTCCTACAATGAGCAGTTCTTC.

Comment on this clonotype: A read error is possible here, since a much larger clone lies one base away. The chain couples TRBV6-6 to TRBJ1-1; 7 positions match TRBD1. The CDR3 consists of 13 residues. Germline V gene data show CDR1 as MNHNY and CDR2 as SVGAGI (reference sequence). J was trimmed by 3 bases and V by 4 bases; bases with no gene match: 2. CDR3 protein: CASSSTGDTEAFF. CDR3 DNA: TGTGCCAGCAGTTCCACAGGGGACACTGAAGCTTTCTTT.

This rearrangement joins TRBV13 to TRBJ2-1, with D unresolved. Germline loops: CDR1 PRHDT, CDR2 FYEKMQ (reference sequence). V was trimmed by 0 bases and J by 11 bases, leaving 14 bases between them. This CDR3 comprises 14 residues. CDR3 region: CASSLGSKTMKQFF. CDR3 in DNA: TGTGCCAGCAGCTTAGGGTCCAAAACCATGAAGCAGTTCTTC.

This sequence joins TRBV30 and TRBJ2-5; D call uncertain. The CDR3 is 12 amino acids. The V gene's germline CDR1 is GTSNPN and CDR2 SVGIG (reference sequence). V was cut by 2 bases and J by 3 bases, with 7 bases left in between. CDR3 coding DNA: TGTGCCTGGAGTATGGTAAAAGAGACCCAGTACTTC. It yields the protein CAWSMVKETQYF.

On this clonotype itself: Likely a read error: the CDR3 ends without its conserved phenylalanine or tryptophan. This chain connects TRBV29-1 to TRBJ1-1; TRBD1 is a possible D gene (6 bases). Germline V CDR1 and CDR2: SQVTM, ANQGSEA. This CDR3 region has 14 residues. CDR3 sequence: CNVFTLTGRPEAFL. CDR3 coding DNA: TGCAACGTTTTCACTTTGACAGGCCGTCCTGAAGCTTTCCTT.

This clonotype occurred a few times. The genes are TRBV5-1 and TRBJ2-7; perhaps TRBD1 as D (6 bases). The CDR3 has 13 residues. Per the germline V gene, CDR1 is SGHRS and CDR2 is YFSETQ. V was trimmed by 3 bases and J by 3 bases, leaving 10 bases between them. This CDR3 is CASSWDTYYEQYF. The CDR3 DNA reads as TGCGCCAGCAGCTGGGACACCTACTACGAGCAGTACTTC.

The sample holds many counts of this clonotype. The CDR3 sequence is CASGDYNEQFF. The DNA of the CDR3 is TGTGCCTCGGGGGACTACAATGAGCAGTTCTTC. The chain is built from TRBV11-2 and TRBJ2-1; D may be TRBD2 (6 bases). This CDR3 is built from 11 residues. The V gene lost 11 bases and the J gene lost 3 bases, with 8 bases spanning the gap. The germline V gene encodes CDR1 SGHAT and CDR2 FQNNGV. The whole variable domain, filled in from reference TRBV11-2 and TRBJ2-1, reads EAGVAQSPRYKIIEKRQSVAFWCNPISGHATLYWYQQILGQGPKLLIQFQNNGVVDDSQLPKDRFSAERLKGVDSTLKIQPAKLEDSAVYLCASGDYNEQFFGPGTRLTVL.